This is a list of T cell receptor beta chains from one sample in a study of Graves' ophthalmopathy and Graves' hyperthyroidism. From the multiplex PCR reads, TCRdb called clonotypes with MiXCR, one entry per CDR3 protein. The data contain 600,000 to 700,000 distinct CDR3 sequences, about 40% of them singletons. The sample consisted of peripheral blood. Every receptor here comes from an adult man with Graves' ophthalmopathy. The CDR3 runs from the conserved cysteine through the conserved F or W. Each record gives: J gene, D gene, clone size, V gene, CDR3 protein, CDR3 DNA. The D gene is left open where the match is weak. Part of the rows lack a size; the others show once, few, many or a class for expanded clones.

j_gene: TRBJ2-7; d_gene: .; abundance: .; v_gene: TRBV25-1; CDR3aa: CASSLFPGQIHEQYF; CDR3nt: TGTGCCAGCAGTTTATTCCCCGGGCAAATCCACGAGCAGTACTTC
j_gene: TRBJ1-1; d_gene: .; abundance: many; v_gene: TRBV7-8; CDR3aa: CASSSLRAGSVSTEAFF; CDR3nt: TGTGCCAGCAGCTCACTCCGGGCAGGGTCGGTTAGCACTGAAGCTTTCTTT
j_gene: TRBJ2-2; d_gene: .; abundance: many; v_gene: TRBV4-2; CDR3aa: CASRLVDTGELFF; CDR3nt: TGTGCCAGCAGGCTTGTGGACACCGGGGAGCTGTTTTTT
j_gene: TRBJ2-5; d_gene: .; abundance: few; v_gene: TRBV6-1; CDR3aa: CASSKEGVQTQYF; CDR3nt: TGTGCCAGCAGTAAAGAGGGGGTACAGACCCAGTACTTC
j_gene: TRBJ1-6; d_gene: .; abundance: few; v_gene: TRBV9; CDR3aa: CASSQGGARGASPLHF; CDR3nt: TGTGCCAGCAGCCAAGGGGGGGCCCGCGGGGCATCACCCCTCCACTTT
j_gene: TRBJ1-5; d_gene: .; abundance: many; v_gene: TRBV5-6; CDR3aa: CASSLVGLSNQPQHF; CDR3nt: TGTGCCAGCAGCTTGGTAGGGCTAAGCAATCAGCCCCAGCATTTT
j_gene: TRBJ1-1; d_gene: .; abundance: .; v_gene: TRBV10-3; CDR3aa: CAIRTGGRVNTEAFF; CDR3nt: TGTGCCATCAGGACAGGTGGCAGGGTCAACACTGAAGCTTTCTTT
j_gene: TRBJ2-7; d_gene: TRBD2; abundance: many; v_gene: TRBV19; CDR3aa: CATRAGAYEQYF; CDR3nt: TGTGCCACCCGCGCGGGGGCCTACGAGCAGTACTTC
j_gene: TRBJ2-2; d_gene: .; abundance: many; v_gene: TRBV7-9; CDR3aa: CATVRETGELFF; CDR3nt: TGTGCCACAGTAAGGGAGACCGGGGAGCTGTTTTTT
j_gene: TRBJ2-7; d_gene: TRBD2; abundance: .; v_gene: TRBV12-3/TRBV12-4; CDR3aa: CASSLSAGVHEQYF; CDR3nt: TGTGCCAGCAGTTTATCAGCGGGAGTACACGAGCAGTACTTC
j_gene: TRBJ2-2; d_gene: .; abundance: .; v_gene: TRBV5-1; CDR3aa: CASSLERGAGELFF; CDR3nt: TGCGCCAGCAGCTTGGAGAGGGGGGCCGGGGAGCTGTTTTTT
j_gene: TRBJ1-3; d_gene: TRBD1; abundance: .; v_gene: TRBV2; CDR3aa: CASNTGGPPSSGNTIYF; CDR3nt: TGTGCCAGCAACACAGGGGGCCCCCCGAGCTCTGGAAACACCATATATTTT
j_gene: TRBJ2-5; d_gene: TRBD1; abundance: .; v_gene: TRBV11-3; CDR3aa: CASSLDRVYQETQYF; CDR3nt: TGTGCCAGCAGCTTGGACAGGGTGTACCAAGAGACCCAGTACTTC
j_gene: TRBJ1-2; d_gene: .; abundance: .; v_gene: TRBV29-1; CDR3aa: CSVATGYGYTF; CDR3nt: TGCAGCGTAGCTACGGGGTATGGCTACACCTTC
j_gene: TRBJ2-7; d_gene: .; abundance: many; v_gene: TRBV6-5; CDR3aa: CASSYSRGHEQYF; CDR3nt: TGTGCCAGCAGTTACTCTCGTGGACACGAGCAGTACTTC
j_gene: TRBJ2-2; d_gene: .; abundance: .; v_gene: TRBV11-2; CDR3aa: CASRRAGGNTGELFF; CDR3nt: TGTGCCAGCAGGAGGGCTGGGGGTAACACCGGGGAGCTGTTTTTT
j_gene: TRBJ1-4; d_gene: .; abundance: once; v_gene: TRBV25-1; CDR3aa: CASSENPGTSIF; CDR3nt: TGTGCCAGCAGTGAAAACCCCGGGACATCTATTTTT
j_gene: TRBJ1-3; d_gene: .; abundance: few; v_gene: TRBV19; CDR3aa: CAWSVAATPGNTIYF; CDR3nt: TGTGCCTGGAGTGTTGCGGCGACCCCTGGAAACACCATATATTTT
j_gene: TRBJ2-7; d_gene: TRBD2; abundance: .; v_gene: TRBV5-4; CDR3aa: CASTPGLAGGEQYF; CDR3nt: TGTGCCAGCACCCCCGGACTAGCGGGAGGCGAGCAGTACTTC
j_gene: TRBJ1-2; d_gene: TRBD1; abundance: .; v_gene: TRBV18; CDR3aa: CASSLLIDRGYGYTF; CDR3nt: TGTGCCAGCTCACTACTGATCGACAGGGGCTATGGCTACACCTTC
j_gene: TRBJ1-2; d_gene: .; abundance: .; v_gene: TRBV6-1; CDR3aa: CASSELEGTGGYTF; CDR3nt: TGTGCCAGCAGTGAACTAGAAGGGACCGGTGGCTACACCTTC
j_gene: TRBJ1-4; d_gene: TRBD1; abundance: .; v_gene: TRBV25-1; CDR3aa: CASVETGGSANEKLFF; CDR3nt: TGTGCCAGCGTTGAAACAGGGGGCTCGGCTAATGAAAAACTGTTTTTT
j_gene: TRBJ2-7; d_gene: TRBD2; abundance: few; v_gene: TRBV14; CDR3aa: CASSPLAGEGSYEQYF; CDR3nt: TGTGCCAGCAGCCCGTTAGCGGGAGAGGGGTCCTACGAGCAGTACTTC
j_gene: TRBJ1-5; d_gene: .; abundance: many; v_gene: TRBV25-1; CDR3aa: CASSERYSNQPQHF; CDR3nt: TGTGCCAGCAGTGAAAGGTATAGCAATCAGCCCCAGCATTTT
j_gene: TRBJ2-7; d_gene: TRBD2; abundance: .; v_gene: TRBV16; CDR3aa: CAGTSGGYEQYF; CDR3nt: TGTGCCGGGACTAGCGGGGGCTACGAGCAGTACTTC
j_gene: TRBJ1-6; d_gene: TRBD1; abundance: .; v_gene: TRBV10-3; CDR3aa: CAISGTGVSPLHF; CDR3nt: TGTGCCATCAGTGGGACAGGGGTATCACCCCTCCACTTT
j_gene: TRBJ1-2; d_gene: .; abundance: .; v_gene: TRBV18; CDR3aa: CASSPPSQNYGYTF; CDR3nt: TGTGCCAGCTCACCACCGTCACAGAACTATGGCTACACCTTC
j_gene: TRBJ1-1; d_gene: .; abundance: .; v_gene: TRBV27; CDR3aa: CASSSTGRMNTEAFF; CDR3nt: TGTGCCAGCAGTTCTACAGGAAGGATGAACACTGAAGCTTTCTTT
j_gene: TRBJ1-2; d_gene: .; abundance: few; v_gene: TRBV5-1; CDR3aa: CASSLVSGSNYGYTF; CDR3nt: TGCGCCAGCAGCTTGGTTTCGGGCAGTAACTATGGCTACACCTTC
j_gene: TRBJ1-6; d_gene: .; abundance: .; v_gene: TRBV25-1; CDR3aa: CASRTGGNSPLHF; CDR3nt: TGTGCCAGCAGGACAGGCGGAAATTCACCCCTCCACTTT
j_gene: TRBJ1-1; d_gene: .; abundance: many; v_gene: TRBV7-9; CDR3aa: CASSLTPGQMNTEAFF; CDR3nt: TGTGCCAGCAGCTTAACCCCTGGACAGATGAACACTGAAGCTTTCTTT
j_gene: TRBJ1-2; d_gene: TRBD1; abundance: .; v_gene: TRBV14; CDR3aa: CASSEGTGLEGNYGYIF; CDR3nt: TGTGCCAGCAGCGAAGGGACAGGGCTCGAGGGTAACTATGGCTACATCTTC
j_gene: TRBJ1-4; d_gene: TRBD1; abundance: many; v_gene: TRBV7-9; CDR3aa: CASSLKGGLNNEKLFF; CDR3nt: TGTGCCAGCAGCTTAAAAGGGGGCTTGAACAATGAAAAACTGTTTTTT
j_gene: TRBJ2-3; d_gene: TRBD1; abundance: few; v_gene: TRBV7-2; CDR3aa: CASSSGTGLDTQYF; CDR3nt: TGTGCCAGCAGCTCCGGGACAGGGTTAGATACGCAGTATTTT
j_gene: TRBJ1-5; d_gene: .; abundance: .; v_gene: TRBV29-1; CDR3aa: CSVGVGLDQPQHF; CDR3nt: TGCAGCGTTGGTGTAGGGTTGGATCAGCCCCAGCATTTT